This T cell receptor (beta chain) was captured by sequencing in a study of blood T cell repertoires in COVID-19. In the original processing: Reference gene primer amplification yielded estimated nucleated cell counts. Produced via immunoSEQ multiplex PCR; TCRdb's table is partial and in-frame only. Clonal size and the V and J genes are those of that table, whereas D and trimming came from the DNA. Counted here are 350,000 to 550,000 clones, about 85% occurring once; the ten biggest clones make up almost 2%. The ends lost 2 bases at V and 2 bases at J; junction bases unmatched: 6. There are 16 residues in the CDR3. Per the germline V gene, CDR1 is SQVTM and CDR2 is ANQGSEA. The count of this clone is one.

The receptor's source is a woman younger than 35 with acute COVID-19. The sample comprised PBMCs or T cells enriched from blood (not recorded which). The chain uses TRBV29-1 and TRBJ2-6, with 7 bases matching TRBD2. Written as DNA, the CDR3 is TGCAGCGTTGAACACCGCGGGGGTACTGGGGCCAACGTCCTGACTTTC. It codes for CSVEHRGGTGANVLTF.